This T cell receptor (beta chain) is drawn from a study of shared clonotypes between healthy human individuals. TCRdb's copy holds only in-frame clones and misses some; the assay was immunoSEQ multiplex PCR. This table holds about a million clones, 77% found once. The CDR3 totals 12 residues. Germline loops: CDR1 MDHEN, CDR2 SYDVKM. This chain uses TRBV28 with TRBJ1-5; D gene unclear. The TCR comes from a man aged 18 to 35 in good health. Some clones in this sample may be carry-over from other donors' samples. Sequencing used memory CD4+ T cells from PBMCs. Indicated subset: CD45RA-negative fraction. The CDR3 bases are TGTGCACCGCAACGGCGCAATCAGCCCCAGCATTTT. Residues: CAPQRRNQPQHF.